One sample yielded the 31 T cell receptor beta chains listed below, sequenced in a study of shared clonotypes between healthy human individuals. Libraries were prepared by immunoSEQ multiplex PCR; TCRdb keeps only in-frame clonotypes and omits some of them. The sample consists of some 1 million clones, around 74% of them appearing once. Sequencing was performed on memory CD4+ T cells sorted from blood. Subset indicated: CD45RA-negative fraction. The receptors come from a man between 18 and 29 years old in good health.

V usage is TRBV19 and J usage is TRBJ1-1, with D unresolved. CDR1 LNHDA and CDR2 SQIVND come from the germline V gene (reference sequence). CDR3 length equals 12 residues. Trimming took off 7 bases at V and 1 base at J, with 7 bases between the two ends. The CDR3 sequence is CASILSNTEAFF. CDR3 coding DNA: TGTGCCAGTATCCTGTCGAACACTGAAGCTTTCTTT.

This sequence joins TRBV6-1 and TRBJ2-7, with 9 positions matching TRBD1. V shed 1 base, J shed 5 bases, and the junction held 12 bases outside the gene matches. Germline V gives CDR1 MNHNS, CDR2 SASEGT. This CDR3 spans 17 amino acids. DNA of the CDR3: TGTGCCAGCAGTGAAGGTAAAAGGACAGGGGTGATCCACGAGCAGTACTTC. Translating gives CASSEGKRTGVIHEQYF.

J is TRBJ1-2 and V is TRBV10-3; D gene unclear. The germline V gene encodes CDR1 ENHRY and CDR2 SYGVKD. The V gene lost 4 bases and the J gene lost 5 bases, with 8 bases spanning the gap. This CDR3 comprises 12 residues. The CDR3 here is CAISVGGYGYTF. DNA of the CDR3: TGTGCCATCAGTGTCGGAGGTTATGGCTACACCTTC.

This clone appeared a few times. The chain joins TRBV25-1 to TRBJ1-1; 8 bases map to TRBD1. CDR1 and CDR2 (germline): MGHDK, SYGVNS. The junction had 3 bases not matched to a gene; V was cut back by 2 bases and J by 1 base. This CDR3 spans 15 amino acids. CDR3: CASSEPGGRNTEAFF. The CDR3, as DNA: TGTGCCAGCAGTGAACCAGGGGGCAGGAACACTGAAGCTTTCTTT.

This sequence joins TRBV7-6 and TRBJ1-4, with D tentatively TRBD1 (6 bases). Germline V gene lookup returns CDR1 SGHVS and CDR2 FNYEAQ. This CDR3 has 15 residues. The V gene lost 1 base and the J gene lost 2 bases, with 8 bases spanning the gap. The CDR3 reads CASSLVGATNEKLFF. The CDR3 coding sequence is TGTGCCAGCAGCTTAGTGGGGGCCACTAATGAAAAACTGTTTTTT.

As regards this clone: The same CDR3 also results from other DNA sequences found in this sample. CDR3 nucleotides: TGTGCCAGCAGTCAGGGGGGGGAGACCCAGTACTTC. Translated, it gives CASSQGGETQYF. This chain connects TRBV2 to TRBJ2-5, with D perhaps given as TRBD1 or TRBD2 (7 bases each). Germline CDR1 reads SNHLY; CDR2 reads FYNNEI. This CDR3 has 12 amino acids. V lost 5 bases, J lost 5 bases, and 9 bases lay in between.

The J gene is TRBJ2-7, the V gene TRBV6-1, with 7 bases fitting TRBD1. From germline, CDR1 is MNHNS and CDR2 SASEGT. The V and J ends lost 2 bases and 8 bases, in that order; junction bases with no gene match: 3. This CDR3 contains 12 residues. In DNA, the CDR3 is TGTGCCAGCAGTGAACAGGGGGAAAAGCAGTACTTC. This encodes CASSEQGEKQYF.

The chain carries TRBV7-2 and TRBJ2-7; 10 bases fit TRBD2. The germline V gene has CDR1 SGHTA and CDR2 FQGNSA. This CDR3 has 14 residues. Trimming at V came to 5 bases and at J to 2 bases, leaving 3 bases not matched to a gene. The CDR3 DNA is TGTGCCAGCAGCCCCAGCGGGGGGGCCTACGAGCAGTACTTC. It specifies CASSPSGGAYEQYF.

The gene calls are TRBV5-1 and TRBJ2-3; D ambiguous. V dropped 0 bases and J dropped 0 bases, with 14 bases sitting between them. The CDR3 runs 17 residues. Germline CDR1 SGHRS, CDR2 YFSETQ. Here the CDR3 reads CASSLDTFGHSTDTQYF. The CDR3 nucleotides read TGCGCCAGCAGCTTGGACACGTTTGGGCATAGCACAGATACGCAGTATTTT.

The CDR3 sequence: CASSERGQVRSEQYF. The CDR3 coding sequence is TGCGCCAGCAGTGAGAGGGGACAGGTGAGGAGCGAGCAGTACTTC. V usage is TRBV10-1 and J usage is TRBJ2-7, with TRBD1 matching over 8 bases. V was pared by 2 bases and J by 6 bases, with 9 bases of the junction left unmatched. This CDR3 has 15 amino acids. Germline V lookup: CDR1 WNHNN, CDR2 SYGVQD (reference sequence).

The rearrangement uses TRBV19 and TRBJ2-7, with 9 bases that match TRBD1. The V gene's germline CDR1 is LNHDA and CDR2 SQIVND (reference sequence). With V trimmed by 3 bases and J by 1 base, 4 bases remained unmatched. The CDR3 covers 15 residues. The CDR3 is CASSIFGTGSYEQYF. In nucleotides, the CDR3 is TGTGCCAGTAGTATCTTCGGGACAGGGTCCTACGAGCAGTACTTC.

This clone occurred many times. This chain joins TRBV6-1 and TRBJ2-4; D is possibly TRBD1 (6 bases). The V gene's germline CDR1 is MNHNS and CDR2 SASEGT. This CDR3 is built from 17 residues. The V end was cut by 0 bases, the J end by 7 bases, with 19 bases between. The CDR3 protein is CASSEALVRAGVNIQYF. As DNA, the CDR3 is TGTGCCAGCAGTGAAGCGTTGGTGAGGGCAGGGGTGAACATTCAGTACTTC.

The chain links TRBV5-1 to TRBJ2-5; 11 nucleotides align to TRBD2. This CDR3 has 15 amino acids. Germline V gene sequence: CDR1 SGHRS, CDR2 YFSETQ. With 7 bases clipped from V and 1 base from J, the junction kept 6 bases outside the gene matches. CDR3: CASLPSGGSQETQYF. CDR3 DNA: TGCGCCAGCCTGCCTAGCGGGGGGTCCCAAGAGACCCAGTACTTC.

The V call is TRBV10-3, the J call TRBJ2-2; 8 bases fit TRBD1. CDR3 length: 16 residues. Trimming took 7 bases from V and 0 from J; bases not matched to a gene: 7. The germline V gene has CDR1 ENHRY and CDR2 SYGVKD. CDR3 region: CAIKGSGQANTGELFF. The CDR3 DNA reads as TGTGCCATCAAGGGGTCGGGACAGGCGAACACCGGGGAGCTGTTTTTT.

The chain uses TRBV5-8 and TRBJ2-4, with D possibly called TRBD1 or TRBD2 (6 bases each). Trimming left V 0 bases short and J 9 bases short, with 13 bases between. The germline V gene encodes CDR1 SGHTS and CDR2 YDEGEE. The CDR3 consists of 14 residues. The CDR3 nucleotides are TGTGCCAGCAGCTTGGGAGGGGGACTTGGCATTCAGTACTTC. Its translation: CASSLGGGLGIQYF.

V and J are TRBV6-1 and TRBJ2-7, with unresolved D. Germline lookup yields CDR1 MNHNS and CDR2 SASEGT. The CDR3 sequence is 15 residues long. The V gene lost 4 bases and the J gene lost 3 bases, with 16 bases spanning the gap. The CDR3 DNA reads as TGTGCCAGCAGTGGCCCGTGGATAGTAGGCTACGAGCAGTACTTC. This gives the protein CASSGPWIVGYEQYF.

The genes are TRBV27 and TRBJ2-2; D not certain. The CDR3 is made up of 13 amino acids. Germline CDR1 MNHEY, CDR2 SMNVEV (reference sequence). The ends were cut back, 6 bases at V and 1 base at J, with 6 bases in the middle. CDR3 in DNA: TGTGCCAGCAGCCGACAGAACACCGGGGAGCTGTTTTTT. Translation: CASSRQNTGELFF.

V and J are TRBV28 and TRBJ1-6, with a weak D call TRBD1 (6 bases). The CDR3 covers 18 residues. Trimming took 4 bases from V and 3 from J, leaving 19 bases between them. Per the germline V gene, CDR1 is MDHEN and CDR2 is SYDVKM. CDR3 loop: CASSSLKTGKDYNSPLHF. The CDR3 DNA sequence: TGTGCCAGCAGTTCGCTAAAAACAGGGAAAGACTATAATTCACCCCTCCACTTT.

This chain uses TRBV7-3 with TRBJ2-3; no firm D call. This CDR3 region has 14 residues. Germline V gives CDR1 SGHTA, CDR2 FQGTGA. V was clipped by 0 bases and J by 2 bases, with 6 bases between them. CDR3 sequence reads: CASSLTAYTDTQYF. CDR3 bases: TGTGCCAGCAGCTTAACGGCGTACACAGATACGCAGTATTTT. The full variable domain, its missing parts supplied by reference TRBV7-3 and TRBJ2-3, is GAGVSQTPSNKVTEKGKYVELRCDPISGHTALYWYRQSLGQGPEFLIYFQGTGAADDSGLPNDRFFAVRPEGSVSTLKIQRTERGDSAVYLCASSLTAYTDTQYFGPGTRLTVL.

CDR3: CAWGGDRGVHGYTF. CDR3 sequence (DNA): TGTGCCTGGGGAGGGGACAGGGGAGTTCATGGCTACACCTTC. The rearrangement uses TRBV30 and TRBJ1-2, with TRBD1 matching over 10 bases. V gave up 5 bases and J gave up 6 bases; unmatched junction bases: 9. The CDR3 extends over 14 amino acids. The germline V gene has CDR1 GTSNPN and CDR2 SVGIG (reference sequence).

Concerning this clone: In the same sample, other DNA sequences code for this CDR3. CDR3: CASSLGTGTEAFF. The CDR3 DNA sequence: TGTGCCAGCAGCTTAGGGACAGGGACTGAAGCTTTCTTT. The chain has TRBV11-2 and TRBJ1-1, with 8 bases fitting TRBD1. This CDR3 contains 13 residues. V trimming: 1 base; J trimming: 5 bases; junction bases outside the gene matches: 0. CDR1 SGHAT and CDR2 FQNNGV come from the germline V gene.

The DNA for the CDR3 is TGTGCCAGCAGTTTAAAAGGGGTATGGGCGAACACCATATATTTT. Amino acid sequence: CASSLKGVWANTIYF. The chain carries TRBV28 and TRBJ1-3, with D perhaps matching TRBD1 (5 bases). CDR1 and CDR2 from the germline V gene are MDHEN and SYDVKM. The V end lost 2 bases, the J end lost 7 bases, and 15 bases lay between the germline ends. This CDR3 has 15 residues.

The chain combines TRBV5-1 with TRBJ2-3; D is possibly TRBD1 (6 bases). This CDR3 spans 14 amino acids. Germline V gives CDR1 SGHRS, CDR2 YFSETQ. The V end was cut by 3 bases, the J end by 4 bases, with 12 bases between. The CDR3, as DNA: TGCGCCAGCAGCTCAAAGGGGGTCCCAGATACGCAGTATTTT. Amino acids: CASSSKGVPDTQYF.

The V and J genes are TRBV7-9 and TRBJ2-5, with 11 bases fitting TRBD2. This CDR3 spans 15 amino acids. Unmatched junction bases numbered 5, after V lost 6 bases and J lost 2 bases. The germline V gene encodes CDR1 SEHNR and CDR2 FQNEAQ (reference sequence). In DNA form, the CDR3 reads TGTGCCAGCAGGAGTCTAGCGGGGGGTCAAGAGACCCAGTACTTC. This gives the protein CASRSLAGGQETQYF.

V usage is TRBV10-3 and J usage is TRBJ2-5; TRBD1 agrees at 9 bases. The V segment lost 6 bases and the J segment 7 bases; nucleotides outside the gene matches: 9. The V gene's germline CDR1 is ENHRY and CDR2 SYGVKD. The CDR3 covers 14 residues. CDR3 loop: CAIRATGGERTQYF. The CDR3 coding sequence is TGTGCCATCAGGGCGACAGGGGGGGAACGGACCCAGTACTTC.

This clone was recorded once. Other DNA sequences from this sample encode an identical CDR3 as well. The rearrangement joins TRBV5-6 to TRBJ2-6; no definite D call. In germline, CDR1 is SGHDT, CDR2 YYEEEE. CDR3 size: 15 residues. V shed 0 bases and J shed 1 base, with 5 bases lying between them. The CDR3 sequence: CASSLGDSGANVLTF. The CDR3 DNA reads TGTGCCAGCAGCTTGGGGGATTCTGGGGCCAACGTCCTGACTTTC.

The gene calls are TRBV30 and TRBJ1-1; D unresolved. CDR3 length: 13 residues. Trimming pared 2 bases from V and 1 base from J, leaving 8 bases between. CDR1 GTSNPN and CDR2 SVGIG come from the germline V gene (reference sequence). The CDR3: CAWSSDPNTEAFF. CDR3 coding DNA: TGTGCCTGGAGTTCTGACCCGAACACTGAAGCTTTCTTT.

The chain has TRBV27 and TRBJ1-5; D is undetermined. V lost 10 bases and J 1 base, leaving 14 bases between the germline ends. The CDR3 has 14 amino acids. Germline values: CDR1 MNHEY, CDR2 SMNVEV (reference sequence). CDR3: CATRRQTSNQPQHF. CDR3 nucleotide sequence: TGTGCCACCAGGCGGCAGACGAGCAATCAGCCCCAGCATTTT.

This chain uses TRBV9 with TRBJ2-7, with 13 bases identical to TRBD2. This CDR3 has 16 amino acids. Germline V gives CDR1 SGDLS, CDR2 YYNGEE. With 4 bases clipped from V and 5 bases from J, the junction kept 9 bases outside the gene matches. CDR3 sequence (DNA): TGTGCCAGCAGCTCGGGACTAGCGGGGAGGTCGGACGAGCAGTACTTC. Translating gives CASSSGLAGRSDEQYF.

The chain has TRBV11-2 and TRBJ1-1; D gene uncertain. Germline lookup yields CDR1 SGHAT and CDR2 FQNNGV. There are 16 residues in the CDR3. V lost 5 bases to trimming and J lost 3 bases, with 19 bases between them. The CDR3 loop reads CASSLWRQARYTEAFF. CDR3 nucleotides: TGTGCCAGCAGCCTGTGGAGGCAGGCCAGGTACACTGAAGCTTTCTTT. Full variable domain (outside the CDR3, taken from reference TRBV11-2 and TRBJ1-1): EAGVAQSPRYKIIEKRQSVAFWCNPISGHATLYWYQQILGQGPKLLIQFQNNGVVDDSQLPKDRFSAERLKGVDSTLKIQPAKLEDSAVYLCASSLWRQARYTEAFFGQGTRLTVV.

V gene TRBV5-6 combines with J gene TRBJ1-1; D is undetermined. The CDR3 length is 13 residues. From germline, CDR1 is SGHDT and CDR2 YYEEEE. Between the trimmed V and J ends, which lost 5 bases and 8 bases, there was a span of 16 bases. Written as DNA, the CDR3 is TGTGCCAGCAGGGAACGGGGAACGGCGGAAGCTTTCTTT. Residues: CASRERGTAEAFF.